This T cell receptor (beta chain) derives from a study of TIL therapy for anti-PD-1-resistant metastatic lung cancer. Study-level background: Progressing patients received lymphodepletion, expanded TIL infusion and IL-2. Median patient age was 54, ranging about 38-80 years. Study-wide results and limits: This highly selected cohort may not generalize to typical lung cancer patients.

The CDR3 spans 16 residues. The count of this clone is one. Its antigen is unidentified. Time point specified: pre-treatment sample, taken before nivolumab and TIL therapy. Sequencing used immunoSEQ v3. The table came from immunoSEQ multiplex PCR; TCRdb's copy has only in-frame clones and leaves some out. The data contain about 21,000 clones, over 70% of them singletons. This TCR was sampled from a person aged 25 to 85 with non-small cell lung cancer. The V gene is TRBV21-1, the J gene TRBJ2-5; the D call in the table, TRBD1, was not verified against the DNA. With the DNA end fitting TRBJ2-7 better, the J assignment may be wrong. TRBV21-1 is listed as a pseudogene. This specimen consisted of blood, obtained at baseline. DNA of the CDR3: TGTGCCAGCAGCAAAATTTGTTCGGAGGGGGCCTACGAGCAGTACTTC. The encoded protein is CASSKICSEGAYEQYF.